The 18 T cell receptor beta chains below all came from one sample that was sequenced in a study of CD8 T cells in Susac syndrome. RNA totalling roughly 0.5 to 1 ug underwent reverse transcription with random hexamers. TCRdb used MiXCR to reprocess the immunoSEQ multiplex PCR reads, holding one entry per CDR3 protein. Among about 150,000 distinct CDR3 sequences listed, approximately 96% were seen once. Sequencing was performed on CD4+ T cells from PBMCs. Receptor source: a human donor with Susac syndrome.

The chain carries TRBV14 and TRBJ2-2, with a possible D match to TRBD1 (5 bases). V was shortened by 1 base and J by 6 bases, with 12 bases between the two germline ends. CDR1 and CDR2 (germline): SGHDN, FVKESK. The CDR3 sequence is 15 residues long. The CDR3 reads CASSQAVQGSGELFF. CDR3 in DNA: TGTGCCAGCAGCCAAGCGGTGCAGGGCTCCGGGGAGCTGTTTTTT.

V is TRBV29-1 and J is TRBJ2-5, with D unclear. Per germline, CDR1 SQVTM and CDR2 ANQGSEA. V lost 4 bases, J lost 2 bases, and 11 bases lay in between. The CDR3 totals 13 residues. CDR3 in DNA: TGCAGCGTTGTCAATGCAGTACAAGAGACCCAGTACTTC. Translated: CSVVNAVQETQYF.

This chain connects TRBV27 to TRBJ2-4; D unclear. Germline CDR1 and CDR2: MNHEY and SMNVEV (reference sequence). This CDR3 spans 16 amino acids. Trimming removed 2 bases from V and 0 bases from J, with 11 bases in between. CDR3 amino acids: CASSLIFRGAKNIQYF. In DNA, the CDR3 is TGTGCCAGCAGTTTAATATTTCGAGGAGCCAAAAACATTCAGTACTTC.

The chain combines TRBV21-1 with TRBJ2-2; the D segment call TRBD1 is taken from the table without a DNA check. TRBV21-1 is designated a pseudogene. The CDR3 is 15 amino acids. The CDR3 nucleotides read TGTGCCAGCATCTCCCTGTTTAAGGCCGATGGGGAGCTGTTTTTT. Amino acid sequence: CASISLFKADGELFF.

The chain links TRBV20-1 to TRBJ1-5, with 7 bases that match TRBD1. In germline, CDR1 is DFQATT, CDR2 SNEGSKA (reference sequence). This CDR3 region has 14 residues. J gave up 5 bases and V 6 bases, and 10 bases lay outside the gene matches. CDR3 in DNA: TGCAGTGCCCTGCGGGGGACAGAAGATCAGCCCCAGCATTTT. Protein product: CSALRGTEDQPQHF.

The V and J genes are TRBV12-3 or TRBV12-4 and TRBJ1-6; the match to TRBD1 covers 7 bases. V trimming: 7 bases; J trimming: 2 bases; junction bases outside the gene matches: 5. The CDR3 is 15 amino acids. The DNA for the CDR3 is TGTGCCAGCACGAAACAGGGGACCTATAATTCACCCCTCCACTTT. The encoded protein is CASTKQGTYNSPLHF.

The gene calls are TRBV20-1 and TRBJ2-3; 8 bases line up with TRBD2. V gave up 3 bases and J gave up 2 bases; unmatched junction bases: 1. Germline V gene sequence: CDR1 DFQATT, CDR2 SNEGSKA (reference sequence). This CDR3 spans 13 amino acids. CDR3 in DNA: TGCAGTGCTAGCGGGAGGGCCACAGATACGCAGTATTTT. Translated: CSASGRATDTQYF.

This chain links TRBV4-2 with TRBJ1-5, with D unresolved. The CDR3 spans 15 residues. V was pared by 0 bases and J by 3 bases, with 9 bases between. In germline, CDR1 is LGHNA, CDR2 YNFKEQ. The CDR3 spells CASSQDGRHNQPQHF. The CDR3 DNA reads TGTGCCAGCAGCCAAGATGGCCGCCACAATCAGCCCCAGCATTTT.

The CDR3 DNA follows: TGCGCCAGCAGCTTGGCCCCGAATCAGCCCCAGCATTTT. Encoded protein: CASSLAPNQPQHF. V and J are TRBV5-1 and TRBJ1-5; D gene ambiguous. V lost 0 bases, J lost 4 bases, and 5 bases lay in between. CDR1 is SGHRS and CDR2 is YFSETQ in the germline V gene. The CDR3 has 13 amino acids.

The chain recombines TRBV15 with TRBJ2-1; D remains ambiguous. Germline V gene data show CDR1 as LNHNV and CDR2 as YYDKDF (reference sequence). CDR3 length: 13 amino acids. V lost 5 bases and J lost 6, with 11 bases in between. CDR3 nucleotides: TGTGCCACCAGCGGGCTGGGTCGCAATGAGCAGTTCTTC. Protein product: CATSGLGRNEQFF.

V gene TRBV20-1 combines with J gene TRBJ2-3; D not resolved. The germline V and J ends were trimmed by 3 bases and 1 base, with 5 bases remaining between them. The CDR3 is made up of 12 amino acids. Germline V gene data show CDR1 as DFQATT and CDR2 as SNEGSKA (reference sequence). The CDR3 loop is CSASSRTDTQYF. CDR3 nucleotide sequence: TGCAGTGCTAGTAGTCGCACAGATACGCAGTATTTT.

This chain uses TRBV10-1 with TRBJ2-3, with 7 bases identical to TRBD2. V was clipped by 2 bases and J by 7 bases; unmatched bases: 3. There are 13 residues in the CDR3. Looked up from germline, CDR1 is WNHNN and CDR2 is SYGVQD (reference sequence). The CDR3 spells CASSESGVNTQYF. CDR3 nucleotides: TGCGCCAGCAGTGAGAGCGGGGTAAATACGCAGTATTTT.

This sequence joins TRBV20-1 and TRBJ2-1; weak D call: TRBD2 (6 bases). The CDR3 has 14 amino acids. The germline gives CDR1 DFQATT, CDR2 SNEGSKA (reference sequence). V lost 5 bases and J 6 bases, leaving 17 bases between the germline ends. The CDR3 protein is CSAYSRELGNEQFF. CDR3 DNA: TGCAGTGCTTATTCCCGGGAGTTGGGCAATGAGCAGTTCTTC.

The chain joins TRBV19 to TRBJ1-5, with D maybe TRBD1 (5 bases). The CDR3 sequence is 18 residues long. With 1 base removed from V and 1 base from J, the gap between germline ends came to 17 bases. The V gene's germline CDR1 is LNHDA and CDR2 SQIVND (reference sequence). CDR3 protein: CASSIAARVSGSNQPQHF. CDR3 sequence (DNA): TGTGCCAGTAGTATAGCTGCCAGGGTGAGCGGGAGCAATCAGCCCCAGCATTTT.

The chain couples TRBV20-1 to TRBJ2-3, with TRBD2 matching over 7 bases. The germline V gene encodes CDR1 DFQATT and CDR2 SNEGSKA (reference sequence). V shed 3 bases and J 7 bases; nucleotides not matched to a gene: 10. The CDR3 sequence is 14 residues long. CDR3 protein: CSARELARGNTQYF. CDR3 bases: TGCAGTGCTAGGGAACTAGCGAGAGGAAATACGCAGTATTTT.

The genes are TRBV28 and TRBJ2-7; D remains unclear. Germline lookup yields CDR1 MDHEN and CDR2 SYDVKM. The CDR3 covers 14 residues. V lost 6 bases and J 2 bases, leaving 14 bases between the germline ends. The CDR3 loop is CASRPSTPPYEQYF. The CDR3 region has the DNA TGTGCCAGCAGACCCTCCACACCGCCCTACGAGCAGTACTTC.

V gene TRBV12-3 or TRBV12-4 combines with J gene TRBJ2-7; D is perhaps TRBD2 (6 bases). The CDR3 extends over 15 amino acids. The V gene lost 3 bases and the J gene lost 3 bases, with 15 bases spanning the gap. The CDR3 spells CASSFGSEVDYEQYF. The CDR3 bases are TGTGCCAGCAGTTTCGGGAGCGAGGTCGACTACGAGCAGTACTTC.

J is TRBJ2-1 and V is TRBV5-1; 11 bases are a match to TRBD2. CDR1 is SGHRS and CDR2 is YFSETQ in the germline V gene. V lost 5 bases, J lost 3 bases, and 4 bases stayed unmatched. The CDR3 runs 15 residues. CDR3 nucleotides: TGCGCCAGCAGAAGGGGACTAGCGGACTACAATGAGCAGTTCTTC. Protein sequence: CASRRGLADYNEQFF.